The present entry profiles one T cell receptor (beta chain) with its context. The source of the sample is a study of shared clonotypes between healthy human individuals. Across the whole study: A couple of female and a few male donors aged 18 to 49 were enrolled.

An approximately 200 ng quantity of DNA, roughly 30,000 T cell genomes, went into the sorted-subset replicate PCRs. Assay used: immunoSEQ multiplex PCR; TCRdb lists only in-frame clones, some missing. In the table there are 300,000 to 350,000 clones, 73% of which are singletons. The CDR3 sequence is 15 residues long. The germline V gene encodes CDR1 MDHEN and CDR2 SYDVKM. V gave up 6 bases and J gave up 6 bases, with 20 bases separating them. The source is a man aged 25 to 45 in good health. The chain combines TRBV28 with TRBJ2-5; the D call may be TRBD1 or TRBD2 (5 bases each). The sample taken for sequencing was memory CD4+ T cells sorted from blood. Subset meaning: CD45RA-negative fraction. The CDR3 here is CASRSGQGSLKTQYF. Written as DNA, the CDR3 is TGTGCCAGCAGAAGCGGCCAGGGTTCCCTCAAGACCCAGTACTTC.